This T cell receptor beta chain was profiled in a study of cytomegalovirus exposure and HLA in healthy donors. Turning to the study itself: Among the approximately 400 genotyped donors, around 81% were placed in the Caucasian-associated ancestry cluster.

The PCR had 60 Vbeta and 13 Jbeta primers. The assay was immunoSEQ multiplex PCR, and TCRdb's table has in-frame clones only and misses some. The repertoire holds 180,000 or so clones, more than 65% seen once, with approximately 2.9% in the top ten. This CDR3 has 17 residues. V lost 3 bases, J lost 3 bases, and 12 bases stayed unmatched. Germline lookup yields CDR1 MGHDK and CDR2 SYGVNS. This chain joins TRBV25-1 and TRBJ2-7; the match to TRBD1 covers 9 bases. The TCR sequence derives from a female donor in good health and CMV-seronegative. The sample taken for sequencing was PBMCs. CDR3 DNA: TGTGCCAGCAGTGACCCACACGCCACGGGACAGGGCTACGAGCAGTACTTC. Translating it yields CASSDPHATGQGYEQYF.